This TCR beta chain was identified during a study of PD-1 blockade in classical Hodgkin lymphoma. The ends were cut back, 0 bases at V and 10 bases at J, with 8 bases in the middle. Germline values: CDR1 SGHRS, CDR2 YFSETQ. The CDR3 loop spans 12 amino acids. Study-wide points: Patients newly diagnosed and complete responders had comparable baseline diversity.

With regard to this clone: Its antigen is unknown.

Every patient experienced relapse after autologous stem cell transplantation, and brentuximab vedotin exposure varied. Method: immunoSEQ multiplex PCR; TCRdb's copy keeps in-frame clones and lacks some. The sample records 65,000 to 95,000 clones, roughly 89% being singletons. The specimen comprised peripheral blood mononuclear cells (PBMCs), sampled at baseline. The rearrangement uses TRBV5-1 and TRBJ2-1; no firm D call. The TCR originated in a human donor with classical Hodgkin lymphoma. The CDR3 DNA reads as TGCGCCAGCAGCTTGGTCGATAGGGAGCAGTTCTTC. Its protein is CASSLVDREQFF.